This T cell receptor beta chain was found in a study of blood T cell repertoires in COVID-19 (dated by TCRdb to 2020 to 2022). Notes on the research overall: Collaborator samples came from the United States, Italy and Spain and covered acute and convalescent phases of COVID-19. The repertoires were released in a freely available public database intended as a resource for research on the immune response to SARS-CoV-2. Deeply sampled blood TCRbeta repertoires from subjects exposed to, actively infected with, or recovered from COVID-19 were included in the dataset. The prospective study material was composed of cDNA or gDNA derived from T cells, B-cell-depleted T cells, or PBMCs. HLA class I and class II types, where available, came from metadata supplied by the sample provider rather than from assay-based typing. A de-identified subject ID, COVID-19 status, age in years and sex were almost always included in the sample metadata. The samples were drawn from the first 160 participants of the ongoing ImmuneRACE study and from 1,254 subjects provided by 6 global collaborators. What the study reported, not specific to this receptor: The quantity of clinical and demographic metadata differed by source and by participant and was supplied without curation.

The germline V gene gives CDR1 as SGHRS and CDR2 as YFSETQ. Taken from cysteine to phenylalanine, the CDR3 has 19 residues. Just CDR3 DNA is preserved here, 57 bases in frame from base 1. Trimmed from V: 3 bases; trimmed from J: 0 bases; junction bases lacking a gene match: 11. TCRbeta CDR3 regions were amplified from genomic DNA by means of the immunoSEQ Assay, a bias-controlled multiplex PCR. The authors' analysis ran thus. The number of nucleated cells in each sample was estimated by amplification of reference gene primers within the assay. To quantify the absolute abundance of each unique TCRbeta CDR3 rearrangement, sequence reads were collapsed and filtered. For each sample, productive Simpson clonality was calculated by taking the square root of Simpson's diversity index across productive rearrangements. This is the immuneACCESS table as TCRdb keeps it, with only in-frame sequences that have V and J called. A part of the clones is gone; compared with another copy, unresolved V genes explain less than half, and the rest is unexplained. D and trimming come from the DNA, and the V and J calls and clone size come from that table. The table for this sample lists around 620,000 clones; more than 80% of them were counted only once. The ten largest clones add up to over 0.2% of the sample.

In regard to this clone: Its antigen is currently not known. Base qualities are not provided; no much larger clone lies one nucleotide away.

Whole blood was collected in K2EDTA tubes by collaborating institutions according to the institutions' own protocols. Collaborator samples were shipped for TCRbeta analysis as frozen whole blood, isolated PBMCs, or DNA extracted from either sample type. This clonotype originated in a woman aged 18-29 years with acute or convalescent COVID-19. Recombination linked TRBV5-1 to TRBJ1-6; 8 central nucleotides agree with TRBD1. The sequencing sample was made of peripheral blood. CDR3 region: CASSWGTGQGFSYNSPLHF. The DNA reads TGCGCCAGCAGCTGGGGTACCGGACAGGGTTTCTCCTATAATTCACCCCTCCACTTT.